Presented here are 26 T cell receptor beta chains from one specimen sequenced in a study of shared clonotypes between healthy human individuals. The assay was immunoSEQ multiplex PCR, and TCRdb's table has in-frame clones only and misses some. This table holds a few hundred thousand clones, around nine tenths found once. The sample comprised memory CD8+ T cells sorted from blood. Regarding subset: CD45RO+ cells pooled with CCR7-negative TemRA cells. These receptors were collected from a man aged 18 to 35 in good health.

The chain is built from TRBV5-1 and TRBJ2-7; D might be TRBD2 (5 bases). Germline assignment: CDR1 SGHRS and CDR2 YFSETQ. V was trimmed by 4 bases and J by 2 bases, leaving 16 bases between them. This CDR3 comprises 15 residues. CDR3: CASSPGSEAPYEQYF. CDR3 coding DNA: TGCGCCAGCAGCCCGGGATCCGAGGCCCCCTACGAGCAGTACTTC.

The genes are TRBV9 and TRBJ2-7; D remains ambiguous. The length of the CDR3 is 13 residues. CDR1 and CDR2 (germline): SGDLS, YYNGEE. The ends were cut back, 0 bases at V and 3 bases at J, with 7 bases in the middle. The CDR3 sequence is CASSVAPDYEQYF. In nucleotides, the CDR3 is TGTGCCAGCAGCGTAGCTCCGGACTACGAGCAGTACTTC.

The rearrangement uses TRBV27 and TRBJ1-6; the D is unclear. V was pared by 5 bases and J by 3 bases, with 8 bases between. Looked up from germline, CDR1 is MNHEY and CDR2 is SMNVEV (reference sequence). This CDR3 is 14 amino acids long. The CDR3 DNA reads as TGTGCCAGCAGTACCGAATACTATAATTCACCCCTCCACTTT. Translating gives CASSTEYYNSPLHF.

The chain links TRBV27 to TRBJ2-2, with unresolved D. V was shortened by 10 bases and J by 7 bases, with 10 bases between the two germline ends. Germline V gene data show CDR1 as MNHEY and CDR2 as SMNVEV (reference sequence). There are 11 residues in the CDR3. The CDR3: CAIRWGGELFF. DNA for the CDR3: TGTGCCATCCGCTGGGGCGGGGAGCTGTTTTTT.

The chain employs TRBV2 and TRBJ1-1, with D possibly matching TRBD1 (6 bases). Trimming cost V 4 bases and J 1 base, with 19 bases left between them. The CDR3 consists of 17 residues. The germline gives CDR1 SNHLY, CDR2 FYNNEI. CDR3 in amino acids: CASSGDNLRGSNTEAFF. The CDR3 coding sequence is TGTGCCAGCAGTGGGGATAACTTGAGGGGGTCGAACACTGAAGCTTTCTTT. The full variable domain, rest sourced from reference TRBV2 and TRBJ1-1, is EPEVTQTPSHQVTQMGQEVILRCVPISNHLYFYWYRQILGQKVEFLVSFYNNEISEKSEIFDDQFSVERPDGSNFTLKIRSTKLEDSAMYFCASSGDNLRGSNTEAFFGQGTRLTVV.

The chain is built from TRBV27 and TRBJ2-7; D possibly matches TRBD1 or TRBD2 (5 bases each). Germline lookup yields CDR1 MNHEY and CDR2 SMNVEV (reference sequence). CDR3 length: 13 residues. Trimming cost V 4 bases and J 4 bases, with 11 bases left between them. The CDR3 protein is CASSSQGPYEQYF. The CDR3 bases are TGTGCCAGCAGTTCGCAGGGACCGTACGAGCAGTACTTC.

This rearrangement joins TRBV11-2 to TRBJ1-2; unclear D gene. The V and J ends lost 3 bases and 6 bases respectively, with 11 bases between them. In germline, CDR1 is SGHAT, CDR2 FQNNGV. This CDR3 has 13 residues. The CDR3 DNA sequence: TGTGCCAGCAGCTTCAAGGTTTTGGATGGCTACACCTTC. Its translation is CASSFKVLDGYTF.

This rearrangement joins TRBV6-5 to TRBJ2-6; D gene ambiguous. Germline assignment: CDR1 MNHEY and CDR2 SVGAGI. Trimming cost V 5 bases and J 2 bases, with 10 bases left between them. This CDR3 contains 15 residues. In nucleotides, the CDR3 is TGTGCCAGCAGTCCCCATGGGGCTGGGGCCAACGTCCTGACTTTC. Encoded protein: CASSPHGAGANVLTF.

J is TRBJ2-1 and V is TRBV11-2, with 8 bases fitting TRBD2. The V gene's germline CDR1 is SGHAT and CDR2 FQNNGV. After removal of 3 bases from V and 4 bases from J, the junction contained 11 bases not matched to a gene. CDR3 length: 17 amino acids. The CDR3 sequence is CASSLDLAGIVYNEQFF. The CDR3 coding sequence is TGTGCCAGCAGCTTGGATCTAGCGGGCATAGTTTACAATGAGCAGTTCTTC.

The gene calls are TRBV25-1 and TRBJ2-2, with D unclear. CDR3 length: 15 residues. Germline V gene sequence: CDR1 MGHDK, CDR2 SYGVNS. Trimming cost V 3 bases and J 0 bases, with 8 bases left between them. The CDR3 region is CASSEGAANTGELFF. CDR3 coding DNA: TGTGCCAGCAGTGAGGGTGCGGCGAACACCGGGGAGCTGTTTTTT.

The chain couples TRBV27 to TRBJ1-1; D not resolved. The CDR3 totals 15 residues. V lost 8 bases and J 1 base, leaving 17 bases between the germline ends. The germline V gene has CDR1 MNHEY and CDR2 SMNVEV (reference sequence). Here the CDR3 reads CASRLMVGSNTEAFF. CDR3 nucleotide sequence: TGTGCCAGCCGCTTAATGGTGGGGTCGAACACTGAAGCTTTCTTT.

The CDR3, as DNA: TGTGCCAGCAGCCTGGGGCCGGGACAGGGGAACACCATATATTTT. Translating gives CASSLGPGQGNTIYF. This chain connects TRBV11-2 to TRBJ1-3, with 10 nucleotides matching TRBD1. Germline loops: CDR1 SGHAT, CDR2 FQNNGV. With 5 bases clipped from V and 7 bases from J, the junction kept 8 bases outside the gene matches. The CDR3 has 15 amino acids. The full variable domain, with the rest looked up from reference TRBV11-2 and TRBJ1-3, is EAGVAQSPRYKIIEKRQSVAFWCNPISGHATLYWYQQILGQGPKLLIQFQNNGVVDDSQLPKDRFSAERLKGVDSTLKIQPAKLEDSAVYLCASSLGPGQGNTIYFGEGSWLTVV.

V gene TRBV5-6 combines with J gene TRBJ2-3; D is uncertain. Germline V gene data show CDR1 as SGHDT and CDR2 as YYEEEE. Trimming left V 0 bases short and J 6 bases short, with 5 bases between. The CDR3 sequence is 12 residues long. The CDR3 bases are TGTGCCAGCAGCTTGGGCAGTGATACGCAGTATTTT. Protein product: CASSLGSDTQYF.

The rearrangement uses TRBV13 and TRBJ2-4; D tentatively fits TRBD1 or TRBD2 (5 bases each). This CDR3 is built from 16 residues. Germline V gene sequence: CDR1 PRHDT, CDR2 FYEKMQ (reference sequence). V dropped 4 bases and J dropped 8 bases, with 21 bases sitting between them. The CDR3 spells CASSSPGPEGSDIQYF. For the CDR3, the DNA is TGTGCCAGCAGCTCCCCCGGGCCCGAGGGGAGTGACATTCAGTACTTC.

The chain employs TRBV30 and TRBJ2-7, with D perhaps TRBD2 (5 bases). Trimming pared 1 base from V and 5 bases from J, leaving 9 bases between. From germline, CDR1 is GTSNPN and CDR2 SVGIG (reference sequence). The CDR3 contains 12 residues. The CDR3 DNA reads as TGTGCCTGGAGTGGAGGGAGCGACGAGCAGTACTTC. Residues: CAWSGGSDEQYF.

The chain uses TRBV6-5 and TRBJ2-1, with TRBD2 matching over 11 bases. Germline loops: CDR1 MNHEY, CDR2 SVGAGI. This CDR3 has 16 residues. V was clipped by 4 bases and J by 7 bases; unmatched bases: 9. CDR3 protein: CASSWGTSGPRNEQFF. CDR3 sequence (DNA): TGTGCCAGCAGTTGGGGGACTAGCGGACCGAGGAATGAGCAGTTCTTC.

This CDR3 is CASSFVAGGAYEQYF. Here the CDR3 DNA reads TGCGCCAGCAGCTTCGTAGCGGGGGGTGCCTACGAGCAGTACTTC. V gene TRBV5-1 combines with J gene TRBJ2-7; 10 bases fit TRBD2. The CDR3 consists of 15 residues. Germline lookup yields CDR1 SGHRS and CDR2 YFSETQ. Losses at the gene ends were 2 bases for V and 2 bases for J; bases not matched to a gene: 4.

Concerning this clone: Possible read error: a much larger clone is one base away. The chain combines TRBV9 with TRBJ2-7; maybe TRBD1 (5 bases). Germline CDR1 is SGDLS and CDR2 is YYNGEE. Between the trimmed V and J ends, which lost 3 bases and 3 bases, there was a span of 7 bases. The CDR3 runs to 12 residues. Here the CDR3 DNA reads TGTGCCAGCAGCGGAGACAGCTACGAGCAGTACTTC. It specifies CASSGDSYEQYF.

The rearrangement joins TRBV7-6 to TRBJ2-3; tentative D call: TRBD1 (6 bases). This CDR3 is built from 14 residues. Deletions cut 0 bases from V and 5 bases from J, with 9 bases between. CDR1 and CDR2 from the germline V gene are SGHVS and FNYEAQ. The CDR3 reads CASSLAGAGDTQYF. DNA of the CDR3: TGTGCCAGCAGCTTAGCGGGGGCTGGAGATACGCAGTATTTT.

The chain combines TRBV7-2 with TRBJ2-2; unclear D gene. This CDR3 is built from 15 residues. V was trimmed by 2 bases and J by 6 bases, leaving 13 bases between them. Germline CDR1 SGHTA, CDR2 FQGNSA. The CDR3 DNA is TGTGCCAGCAGCTTATTGGCAGATCGTGCCGGGGAGCTGTTTTTT. Protein sequence: CASSLLADRAGELFF.

The table lists this clone with a count of one. This chain uses TRBV30 with TRBJ2-7, with D possibly being TRBD1 or TRBD2 (5 bases each). The V and J ends lost 1 base and 5 bases respectively, with 15 bases between them. This CDR3 contains 14 residues. Germline values: CDR1 GTSNPN, CDR2 SVGIG (reference sequence). The CDR3: CAWSGRDPGHEQYF. The CDR3 DNA follows: TGTGCCTGGAGTGGCCGGGACCCTGGACACGAGCAGTACTTC.

V is TRBV10-3 and J is TRBJ2-2; D may be TRBD2 (6 bases). Germline V lookup: CDR1 ENHRY, CDR2 SYGVKD. The CDR3 consists of 13 residues. V was clipped by 10 bases and J by 9 bases, with 18 bases between them. Here the CDR3 DNA reads TGTGCCAGATCCCTACGGGCGGGGAGGGAGCTGTTTTTT. Amino acid sequence: CARSLRAGRELFF.

This chain links TRBV27 with TRBJ1-2; TRBD1 might be the D (5 bases). Germline CDR1 is MNHEY and CDR2 is SMNVEV (reference sequence). This CDR3 is 15 amino acids long. V dropped 0 bases and J dropped 4 bases, with 12 bases sitting between them. As DNA, the CDR3 is TGTGCCAGCAGTTTATCCCCCTCTGGGACCTATGGCTACACCTTC. Its translation: CASSLSPSGTYGYTF.

The gene calls are TRBV9 and TRBJ2-1; 13 bases fit TRBD2. Germline CDR1 reads SGDLS; CDR2 reads YYNGEE. The ends lost 4 bases at V and 9 bases at J; junction bases unmatched: 10. The CDR3 covers 16 residues. In nucleotides, the CDR3 is TGTGCCAGCAGCCTCGTCGGACTAGCGGGAGAGGTTGAGCAGTTCTTC. Amino acids: CASSLVGLAGEVEQFF.

This sequence joins TRBV2 and TRBJ2-7; D ambiguous. Germline V lookup: CDR1 SNHLY, CDR2 FYNNEI. V gave up 7 bases and J gave up 9 bases, with 25 bases separating them. CDR3 length: 15 residues. CDR3 nucleotides: TGTGCCAGCACCGGCGTTGGTGGGGATTTTAGTGTGCAGTACTTC. This codes for CASTGVGGDFSVQYF.

V gene TRBV10-1 combines with J gene TRBJ1-2; D ambiguous. There are 15 residues in the CDR3. Germline CDR1 WNHNN, CDR2 SYGVQD (reference sequence). V was cut by 2 bases and J by 4 bases, with 14 bases left in between. CDR3 sequence (DNA): TGCGCCAGCAGTGAGCGGGAGGAGGATATCTATGGCTACACCTTC. This codes for CASSEREEDIYGYTF.